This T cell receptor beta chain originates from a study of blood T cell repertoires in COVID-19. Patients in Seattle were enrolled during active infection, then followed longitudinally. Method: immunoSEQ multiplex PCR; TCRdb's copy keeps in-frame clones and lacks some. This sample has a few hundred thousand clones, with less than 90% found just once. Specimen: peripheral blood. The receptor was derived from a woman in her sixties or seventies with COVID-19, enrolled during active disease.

Here the CDR3 reads CASSSSRTSSSYEQYF. The CDR3 coding sequence is TGTGCCAGCAGCTCCTCCCGGACATCGAGCTCCTACGAGCAGTACTTC. V usage is TRBV7-2 and J usage is TRBJ2-7, with a possible D match to TRBD1 (5 bases). The CDR3 is 16 residues long. Germline values: CDR1 SGHTA, CDR2 FQGNSA. V gave up 4 bases and J gave up 0 bases, with 16 bases separating them.